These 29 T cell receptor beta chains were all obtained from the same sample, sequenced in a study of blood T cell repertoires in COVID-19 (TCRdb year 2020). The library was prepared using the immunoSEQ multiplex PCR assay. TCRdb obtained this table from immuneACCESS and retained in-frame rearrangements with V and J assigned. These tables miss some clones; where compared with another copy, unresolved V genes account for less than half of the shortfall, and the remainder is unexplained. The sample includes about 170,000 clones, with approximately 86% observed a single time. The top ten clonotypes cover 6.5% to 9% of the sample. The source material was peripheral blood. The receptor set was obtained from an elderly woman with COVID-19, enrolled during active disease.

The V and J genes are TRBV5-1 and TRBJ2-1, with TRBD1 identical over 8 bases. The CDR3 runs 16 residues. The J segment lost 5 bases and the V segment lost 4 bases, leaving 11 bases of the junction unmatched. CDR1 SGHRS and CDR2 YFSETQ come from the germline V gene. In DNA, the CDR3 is TGCGCCAGCAGCCACAGTCCGGGACAGGTTAACAATGAGCAGTTCTTC. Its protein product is CASSHSPGQVNNEQFF.

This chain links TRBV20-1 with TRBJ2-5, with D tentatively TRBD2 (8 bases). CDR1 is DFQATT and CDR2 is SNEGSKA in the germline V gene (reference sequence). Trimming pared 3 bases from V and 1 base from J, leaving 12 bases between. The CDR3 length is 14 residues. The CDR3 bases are TGCAGTGCTAGTCGGGAGGGGGCCCAAGAGACCCAGTACTTC. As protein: CSASREGAQETQYF.

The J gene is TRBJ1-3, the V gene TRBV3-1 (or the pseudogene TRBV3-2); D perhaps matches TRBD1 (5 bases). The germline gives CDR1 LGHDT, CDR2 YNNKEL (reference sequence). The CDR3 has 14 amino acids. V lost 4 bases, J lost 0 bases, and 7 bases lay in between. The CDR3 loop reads CASSRQHSGNTIYF. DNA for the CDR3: TGTGCCAGCAGCCGACAGCACTCTGGAAACACCATATATTTT.

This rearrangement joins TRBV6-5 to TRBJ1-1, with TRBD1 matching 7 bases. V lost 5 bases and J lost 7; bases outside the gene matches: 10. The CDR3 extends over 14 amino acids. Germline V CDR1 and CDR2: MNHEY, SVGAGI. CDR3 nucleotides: TGTGCCAGCAGTCACCCTCAACAGGGGAATGAAGCTTTCTTT. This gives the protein CASSHPQQGNEAFF.

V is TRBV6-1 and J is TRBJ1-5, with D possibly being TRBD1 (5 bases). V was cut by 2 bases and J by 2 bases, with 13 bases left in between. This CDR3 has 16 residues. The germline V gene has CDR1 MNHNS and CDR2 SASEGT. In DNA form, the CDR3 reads TGTGCCAGCAGTGAACCCCCAGGGTTGGGCAATCAGCCCCAGCATTTT. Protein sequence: CASSEPPGLGNQPQHF.

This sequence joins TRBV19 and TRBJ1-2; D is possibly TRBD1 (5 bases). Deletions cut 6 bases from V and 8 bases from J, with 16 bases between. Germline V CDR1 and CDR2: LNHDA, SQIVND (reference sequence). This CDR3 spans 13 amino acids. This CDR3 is CASSRGEGVGYTF. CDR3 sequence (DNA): TGTGCCAGTAGCAGAGGGGAGGGAGTCGGCTACACCTTC.

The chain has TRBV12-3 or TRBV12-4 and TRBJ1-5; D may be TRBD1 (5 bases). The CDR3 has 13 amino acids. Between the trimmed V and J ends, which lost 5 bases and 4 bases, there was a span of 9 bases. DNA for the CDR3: TGTGCCAGCAGTCGCAGGGTGAATCAGCCCCAGCATTTT. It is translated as CASSRRVNQPQHF.

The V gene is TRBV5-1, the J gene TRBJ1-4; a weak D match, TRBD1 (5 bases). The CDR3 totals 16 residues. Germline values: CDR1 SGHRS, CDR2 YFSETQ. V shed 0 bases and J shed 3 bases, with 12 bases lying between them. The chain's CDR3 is CASSLASGPSNEKLFF. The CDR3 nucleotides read TGCGCCAGCAGCTTGGCCTCAGGGCCCTCTAATGAAAAACTGTTTTTT.

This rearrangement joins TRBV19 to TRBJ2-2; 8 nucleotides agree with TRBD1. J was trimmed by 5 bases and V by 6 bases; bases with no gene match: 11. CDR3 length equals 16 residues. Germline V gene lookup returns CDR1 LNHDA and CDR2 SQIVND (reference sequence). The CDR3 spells CASRGGGQGLTGELFF. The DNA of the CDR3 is TGTGCCAGTAGGGGGGGCGGACAGGGATTAACCGGGGAGCTGTTTTTT.

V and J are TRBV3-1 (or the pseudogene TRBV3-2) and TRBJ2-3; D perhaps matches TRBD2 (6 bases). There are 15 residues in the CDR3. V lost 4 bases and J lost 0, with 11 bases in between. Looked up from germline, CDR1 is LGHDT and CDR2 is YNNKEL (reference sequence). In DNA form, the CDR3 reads TGTGCCAGCAGCCCTGGCGGGAAAAGCACAGATACGCAGTATTTT. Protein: CASSPGGKSTDTQYF.

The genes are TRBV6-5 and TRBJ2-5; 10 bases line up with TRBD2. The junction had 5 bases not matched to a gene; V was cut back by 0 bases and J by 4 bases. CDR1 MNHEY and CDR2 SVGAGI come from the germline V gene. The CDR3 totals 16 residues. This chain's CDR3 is CASSYSLTSGVETQYF. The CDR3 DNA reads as TGTGCCAGCAGTTACTCCCTTACTAGCGGGGTAGAGACCCAGTACTTC.

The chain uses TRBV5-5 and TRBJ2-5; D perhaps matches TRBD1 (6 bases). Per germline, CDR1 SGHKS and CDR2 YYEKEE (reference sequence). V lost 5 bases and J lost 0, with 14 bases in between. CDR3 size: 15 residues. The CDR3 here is CASRLYQGYQETQYF. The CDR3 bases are TGTGCCAGCAGGTTGTACCAGGGGTACCAAGAGACCCAGTACTTC.

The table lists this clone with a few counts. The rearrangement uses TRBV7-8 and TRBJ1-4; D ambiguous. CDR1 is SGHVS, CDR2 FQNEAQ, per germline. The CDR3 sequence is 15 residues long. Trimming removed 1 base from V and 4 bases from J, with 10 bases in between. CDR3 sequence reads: CASSLVGVNNEKLFF. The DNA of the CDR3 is TGTGCCAGCAGCTTAGTGGGAGTTAATAATGAAAAACTGTTTTTT.

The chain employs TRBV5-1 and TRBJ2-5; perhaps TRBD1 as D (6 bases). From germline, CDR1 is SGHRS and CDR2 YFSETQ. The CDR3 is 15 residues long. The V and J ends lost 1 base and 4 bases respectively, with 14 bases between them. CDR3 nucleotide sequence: TGCGCCAGCAGCTTGAATGCAGGGGCAGGAGAGACCCAGTACTTC. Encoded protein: CASSLNAGAGETQYF.

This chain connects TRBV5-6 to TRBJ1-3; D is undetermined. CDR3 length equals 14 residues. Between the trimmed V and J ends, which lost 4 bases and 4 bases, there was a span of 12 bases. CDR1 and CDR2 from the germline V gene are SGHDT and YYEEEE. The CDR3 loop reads CASSLGMGGNTIYF. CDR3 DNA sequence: TGTGCCAGCAGCCTCGGGATGGGGGGAAACACCATATATTTT.

The CDR3 nucleotides are TGTGCCAGCTCACCGAGAGGCGGGGCCAATGAGCAGTTCTTC. Translated: CASSPRGGANEQFF. The chain has TRBV18 and TRBJ2-1; possible D gene TRBD2, 6 bases. Germline CDR1 is KGHSH and CDR2 is LQKENI. Trimming removed 3 bases from V and 6 bases from J, with 12 bases in between. This CDR3 has 14 residues.

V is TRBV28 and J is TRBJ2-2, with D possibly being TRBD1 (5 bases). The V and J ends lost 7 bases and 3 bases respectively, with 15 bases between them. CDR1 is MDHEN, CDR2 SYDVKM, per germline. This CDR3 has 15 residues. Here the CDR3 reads CASITGTSYTGELFF. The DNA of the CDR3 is TGTGCCAGCATCACAGGCACATCCTACACCGGGGAGCTGTTTTTT.

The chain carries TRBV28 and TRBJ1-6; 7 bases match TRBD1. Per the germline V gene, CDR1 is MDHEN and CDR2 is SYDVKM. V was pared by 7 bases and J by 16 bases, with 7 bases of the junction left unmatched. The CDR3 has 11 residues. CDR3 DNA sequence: TGTGCCAGCACCGCGGCAGGGGGGCTCCACTTT. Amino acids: CASTAAGGLHF.

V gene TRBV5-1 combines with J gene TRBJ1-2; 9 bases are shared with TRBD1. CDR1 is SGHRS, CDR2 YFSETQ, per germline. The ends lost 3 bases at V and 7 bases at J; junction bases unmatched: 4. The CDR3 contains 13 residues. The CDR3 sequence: CASSSGQGPGYTF. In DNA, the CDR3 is TGCGCCAGCAGCTCAGGACAGGGGCCTGGCTACACCTTC.

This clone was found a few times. The CDR3 protein is CASSKGFGDQPQHF. CDR3 coding DNA: TGCGCCAGCAGCAAGGGGTTTGGGGATCAGCCCCAGCATTTT. The chain couples TRBV5-1 to TRBJ1-5; D may be TRBD1 (5 bases). V was shortened by 4 bases and J by 5 bases, with 13 bases between the two germline ends. Germline CDR1 reads SGHRS; CDR2 reads YFSETQ. CDR3 length: 14 amino acids.

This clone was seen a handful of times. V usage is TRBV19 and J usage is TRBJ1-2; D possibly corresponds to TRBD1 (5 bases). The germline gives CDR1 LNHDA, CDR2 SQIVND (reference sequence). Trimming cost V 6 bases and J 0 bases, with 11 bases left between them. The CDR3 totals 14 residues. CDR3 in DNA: TGTGCCAGTAGCCCCAGGGCTTCTAACTATGGCTACACCTTC. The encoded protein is CASSPRASNYGYTF.

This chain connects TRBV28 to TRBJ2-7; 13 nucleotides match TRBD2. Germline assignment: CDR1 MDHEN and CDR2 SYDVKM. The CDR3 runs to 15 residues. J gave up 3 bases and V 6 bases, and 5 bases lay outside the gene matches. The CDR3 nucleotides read TGTGCCAGCAGCCAACTAGCGGGAGGGAACTACGAGCAGTACTTC. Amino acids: CASSQLAGGNYEQYF.

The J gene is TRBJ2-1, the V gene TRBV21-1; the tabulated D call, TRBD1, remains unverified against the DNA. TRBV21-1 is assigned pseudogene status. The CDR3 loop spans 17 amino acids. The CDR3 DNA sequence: TGTGCCAGCAGCAAAGCGCTGAGGGACAGGGGATACAATGAGCAGTTCTTC. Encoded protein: CASSKALRDRGYNEQFF.

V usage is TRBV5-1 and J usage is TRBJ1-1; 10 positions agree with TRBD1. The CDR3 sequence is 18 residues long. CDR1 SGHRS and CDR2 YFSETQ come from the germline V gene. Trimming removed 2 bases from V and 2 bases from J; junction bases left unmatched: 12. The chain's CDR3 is CASSFYPHDRGPNTEAFF. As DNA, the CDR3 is TGCGCCAGCAGCTTCTACCCGCACGACAGGGGGCCAAACACTGAAGCTTTCTTT. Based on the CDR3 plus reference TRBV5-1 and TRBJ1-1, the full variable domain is KAGVTQTPRYLIKTRGQQVTLSCSPISGHRSVSWYQQTPGQGLQFLFEYFSETQRNKGNFPGRFSGRQFSNSRSEMNVSTLELGDSALYLCASSFYPHDRGPNTEAFFGQGTRLTVV.

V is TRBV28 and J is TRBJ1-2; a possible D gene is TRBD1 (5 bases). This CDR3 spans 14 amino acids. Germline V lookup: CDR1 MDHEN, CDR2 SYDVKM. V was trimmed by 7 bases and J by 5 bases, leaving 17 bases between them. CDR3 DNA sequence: TGTGCCAGCATGGGTGGGGGGTCTTTATATGGCTACACCTTC. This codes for CASMGGGSLYGYTF.

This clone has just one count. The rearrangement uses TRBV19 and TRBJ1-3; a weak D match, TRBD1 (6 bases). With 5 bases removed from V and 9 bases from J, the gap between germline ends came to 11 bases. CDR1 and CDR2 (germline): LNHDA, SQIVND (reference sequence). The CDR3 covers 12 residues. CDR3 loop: CASSSQGSTIYF. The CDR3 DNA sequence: TGTGCCAGTAGTTCTCAGGGGAGCACCATATATTTT.

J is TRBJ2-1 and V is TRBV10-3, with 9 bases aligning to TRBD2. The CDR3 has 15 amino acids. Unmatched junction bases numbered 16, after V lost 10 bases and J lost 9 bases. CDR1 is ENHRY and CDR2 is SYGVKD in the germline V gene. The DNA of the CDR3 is TGTGCCACCCTAGGCGCTCTTGCGGGAGGGGGTGAGCAGTTCTTC. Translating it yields CATLGALAGGGEQFF.

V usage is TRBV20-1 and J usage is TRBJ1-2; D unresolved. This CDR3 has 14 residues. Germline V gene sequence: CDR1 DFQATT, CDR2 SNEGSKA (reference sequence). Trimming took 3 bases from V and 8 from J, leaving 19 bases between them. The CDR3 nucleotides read TGCAGTGCTAGTAAGGTTGTCCGTGGAGAAGGCTACACCTTC. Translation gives CSASKVVRGEGYTF.

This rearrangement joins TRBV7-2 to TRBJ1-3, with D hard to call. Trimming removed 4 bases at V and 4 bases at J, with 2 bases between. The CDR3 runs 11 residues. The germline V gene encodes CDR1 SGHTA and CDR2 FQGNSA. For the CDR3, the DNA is TGTGCCAGCAGCTCGGGAAACACCATATATTTT. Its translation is CASSSGNTIYF.